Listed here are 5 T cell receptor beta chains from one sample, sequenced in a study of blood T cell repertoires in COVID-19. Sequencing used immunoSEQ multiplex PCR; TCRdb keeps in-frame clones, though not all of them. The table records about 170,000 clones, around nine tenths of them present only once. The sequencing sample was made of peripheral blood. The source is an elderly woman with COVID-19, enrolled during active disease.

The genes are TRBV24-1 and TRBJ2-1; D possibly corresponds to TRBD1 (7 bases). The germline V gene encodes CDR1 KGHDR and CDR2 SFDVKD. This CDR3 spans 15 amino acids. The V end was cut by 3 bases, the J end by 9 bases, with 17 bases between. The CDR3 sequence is CATSDTGGGGGEQFF. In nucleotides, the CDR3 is TGTGCCACCAGTGATACCGGAGGAGGGGGCGGTGAGCAGTTCTTC.

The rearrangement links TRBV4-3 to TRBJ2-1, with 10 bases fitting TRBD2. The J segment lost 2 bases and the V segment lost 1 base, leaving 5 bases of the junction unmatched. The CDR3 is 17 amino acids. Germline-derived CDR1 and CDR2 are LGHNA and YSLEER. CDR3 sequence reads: CASSQGLLAGAYNEQFF. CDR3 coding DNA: TGCGCCAGCAGCCAAGGGTTGCTAGCGGGGGCCTACAATGAGCAGTTCTTC.

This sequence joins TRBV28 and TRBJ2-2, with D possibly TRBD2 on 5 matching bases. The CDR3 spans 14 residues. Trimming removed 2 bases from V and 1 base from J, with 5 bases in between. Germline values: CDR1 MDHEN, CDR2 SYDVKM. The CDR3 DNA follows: TGTGCCAGCAGTTTAAGCGGGAACACCGGGGAGCTGTTTTTT. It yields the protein CASSLSGNTGELFF.

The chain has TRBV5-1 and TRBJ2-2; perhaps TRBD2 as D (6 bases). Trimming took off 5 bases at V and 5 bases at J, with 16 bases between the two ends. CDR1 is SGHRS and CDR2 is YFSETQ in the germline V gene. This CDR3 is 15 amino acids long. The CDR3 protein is CASSPSRGRTGELFF. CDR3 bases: TGCGCCAGCAGTCCATCGCGGGGCCGGACCGGGGAGCTGTTTTTT.

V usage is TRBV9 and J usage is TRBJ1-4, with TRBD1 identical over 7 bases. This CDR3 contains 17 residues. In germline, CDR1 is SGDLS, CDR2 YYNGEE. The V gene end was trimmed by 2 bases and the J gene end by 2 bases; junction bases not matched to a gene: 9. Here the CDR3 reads CASSVGTASRTNEKLFF. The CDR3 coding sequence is TGTGCCAGCAGCGTCGGGACAGCGTCCCGCACTAATGAAAAACTGTTTTTT.